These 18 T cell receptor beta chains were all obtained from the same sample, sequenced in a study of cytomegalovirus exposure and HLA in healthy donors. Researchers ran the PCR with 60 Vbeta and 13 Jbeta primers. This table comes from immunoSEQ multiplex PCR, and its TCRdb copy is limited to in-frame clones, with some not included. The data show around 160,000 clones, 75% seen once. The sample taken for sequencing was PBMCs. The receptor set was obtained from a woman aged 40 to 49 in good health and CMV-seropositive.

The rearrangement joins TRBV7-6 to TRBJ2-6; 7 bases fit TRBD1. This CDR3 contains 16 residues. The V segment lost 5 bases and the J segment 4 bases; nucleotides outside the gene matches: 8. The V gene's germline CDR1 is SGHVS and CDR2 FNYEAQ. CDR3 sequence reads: CASSALQGKGANVLTF. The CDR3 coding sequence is TGTGCCAGCAGCGCTCTACAGGGGAAGGGGGCCAACGTCCTGACTTTC.

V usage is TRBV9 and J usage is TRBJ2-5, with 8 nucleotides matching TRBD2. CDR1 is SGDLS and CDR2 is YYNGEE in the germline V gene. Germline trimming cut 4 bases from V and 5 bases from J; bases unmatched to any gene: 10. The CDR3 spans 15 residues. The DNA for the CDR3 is TGTGCCAGCAGCCCCCGGGAGGGAGGGGGGGAGACCCAGTACTTC. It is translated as CASSPREGGGETQYF.

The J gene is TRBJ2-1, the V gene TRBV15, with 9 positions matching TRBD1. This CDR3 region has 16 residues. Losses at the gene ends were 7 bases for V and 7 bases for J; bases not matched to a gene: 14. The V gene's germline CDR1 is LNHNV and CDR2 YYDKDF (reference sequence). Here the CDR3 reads CATKLLVTGGSNEQFF. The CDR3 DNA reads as TGTGCCACCAAGCTCTTAGTGACAGGGGGGTCGAATGAGCAGTTCTTC.

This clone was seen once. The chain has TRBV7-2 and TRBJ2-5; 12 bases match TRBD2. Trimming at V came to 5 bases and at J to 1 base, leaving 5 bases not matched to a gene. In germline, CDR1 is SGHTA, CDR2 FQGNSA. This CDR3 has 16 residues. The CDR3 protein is CASSPGTSGPQETQYF. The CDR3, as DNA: TGTGCCAGCAGCCCTGGGACTAGCGGGCCCCAAGAGACCCAGTACTTC.

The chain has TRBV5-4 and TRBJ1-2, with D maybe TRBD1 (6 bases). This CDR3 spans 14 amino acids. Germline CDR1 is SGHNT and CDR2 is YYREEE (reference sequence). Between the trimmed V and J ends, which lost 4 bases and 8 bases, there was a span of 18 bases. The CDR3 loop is CASSGDTGWEGYTF. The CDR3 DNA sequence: TGTGCCAGCAGCGGAGATACAGGGTGGGAGGGCTACACCTTC.

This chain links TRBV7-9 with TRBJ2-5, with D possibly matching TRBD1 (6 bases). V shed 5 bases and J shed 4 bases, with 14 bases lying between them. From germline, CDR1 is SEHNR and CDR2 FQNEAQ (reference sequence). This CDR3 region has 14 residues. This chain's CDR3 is CASSPRQGRETQYF. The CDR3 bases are TGTGCCAGCAGCCCCCGCCAGGGGAGAGAGACCCAGTACTTC.

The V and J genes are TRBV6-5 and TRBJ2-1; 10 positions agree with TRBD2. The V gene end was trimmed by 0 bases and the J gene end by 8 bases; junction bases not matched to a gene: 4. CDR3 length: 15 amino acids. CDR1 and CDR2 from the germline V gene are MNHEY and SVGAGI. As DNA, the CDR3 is TGTGCCAGCAGTTACTCGAGACTAGCGGGCGATGAGCAGTTCTTC. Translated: CASSYSRLAGDEQFF.

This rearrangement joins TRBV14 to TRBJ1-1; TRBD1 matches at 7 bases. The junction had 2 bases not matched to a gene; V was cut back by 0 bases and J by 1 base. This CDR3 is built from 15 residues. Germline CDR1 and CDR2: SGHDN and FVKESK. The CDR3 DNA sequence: TGTGCCAGCAGCCAAGATCAGGGGGAGAACACTGAAGCTTTCTTT. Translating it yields CASSQDQGENTEAFF.

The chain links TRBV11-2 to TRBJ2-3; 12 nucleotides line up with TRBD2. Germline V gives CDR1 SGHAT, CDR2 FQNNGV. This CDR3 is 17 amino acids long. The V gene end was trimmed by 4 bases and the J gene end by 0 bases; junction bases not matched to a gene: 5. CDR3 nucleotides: TGTGCCAGCAGCTCGTGGCTAGCGGGAGGGAGCACAGATACGCAGTATTTT. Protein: CASSSWLAGGSTDTQYF.

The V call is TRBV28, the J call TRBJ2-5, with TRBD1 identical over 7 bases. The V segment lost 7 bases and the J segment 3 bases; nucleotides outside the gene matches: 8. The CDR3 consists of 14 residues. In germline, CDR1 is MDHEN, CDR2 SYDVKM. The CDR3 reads CASIPTGREETQYF. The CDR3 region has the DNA TGTGCCAGCATTCCGACAGGGCGGGAAGAGACCCAGTACTTC.

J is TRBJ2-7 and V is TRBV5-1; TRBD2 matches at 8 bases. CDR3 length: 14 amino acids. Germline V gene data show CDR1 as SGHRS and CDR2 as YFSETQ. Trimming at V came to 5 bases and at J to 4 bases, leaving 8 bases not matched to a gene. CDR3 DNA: TGCGCCAGCAGTGAGGGCGGGGGGCAGTACGAGCAGTACTTC. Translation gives CASSEGGGQYEQYF.

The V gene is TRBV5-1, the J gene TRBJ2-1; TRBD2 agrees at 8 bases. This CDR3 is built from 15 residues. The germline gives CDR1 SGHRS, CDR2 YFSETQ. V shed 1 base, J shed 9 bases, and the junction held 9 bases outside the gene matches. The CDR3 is CASSLSGNREGEQFF. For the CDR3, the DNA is TGCGCCAGCAGCTTGTCTGGTAATCGGGAGGGTGAGCAGTTCTTC.

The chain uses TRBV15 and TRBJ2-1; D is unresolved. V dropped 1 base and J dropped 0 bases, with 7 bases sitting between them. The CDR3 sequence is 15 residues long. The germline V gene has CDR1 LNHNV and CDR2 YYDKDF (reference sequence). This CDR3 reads CATSRARVSYNEQFF. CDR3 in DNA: TGTGCCACCAGCAGAGCTCGCGTCTCCTACAATGAGCAGTTCTTC.

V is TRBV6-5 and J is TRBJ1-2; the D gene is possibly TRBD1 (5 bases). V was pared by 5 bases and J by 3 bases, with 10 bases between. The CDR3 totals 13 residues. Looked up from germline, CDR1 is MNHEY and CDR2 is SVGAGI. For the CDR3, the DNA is TGTGCCAGCAGTGTCCAGGGTTACTATGGCTACACCTTC. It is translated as CASSVQGYYGYTF.

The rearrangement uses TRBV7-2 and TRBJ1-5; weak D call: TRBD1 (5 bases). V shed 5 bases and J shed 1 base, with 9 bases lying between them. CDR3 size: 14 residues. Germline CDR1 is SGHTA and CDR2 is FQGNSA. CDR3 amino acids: CASSEDMSNQPQHF. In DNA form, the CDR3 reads TGTGCCAGCAGCGAGGACATGAGCAATCAGCCCCAGCATTTT.

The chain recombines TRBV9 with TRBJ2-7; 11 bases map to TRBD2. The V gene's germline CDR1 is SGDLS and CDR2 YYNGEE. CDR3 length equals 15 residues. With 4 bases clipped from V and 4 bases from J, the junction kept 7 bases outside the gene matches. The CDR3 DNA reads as TGTGCCAGCAGCCCTACTAGCGGGGGTCTTTACGAGCAGTACTTC. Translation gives CASSPTSGGLYEQYF.

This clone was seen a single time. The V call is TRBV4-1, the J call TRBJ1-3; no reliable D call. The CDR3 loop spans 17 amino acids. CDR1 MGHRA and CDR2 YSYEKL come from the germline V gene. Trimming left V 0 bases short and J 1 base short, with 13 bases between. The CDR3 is CASSQDGNIASGNTIYF. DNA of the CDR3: TGCGCCAGCAGCCAAGACGGGAACATCGCATCTGGAAACACCATATATTTT.

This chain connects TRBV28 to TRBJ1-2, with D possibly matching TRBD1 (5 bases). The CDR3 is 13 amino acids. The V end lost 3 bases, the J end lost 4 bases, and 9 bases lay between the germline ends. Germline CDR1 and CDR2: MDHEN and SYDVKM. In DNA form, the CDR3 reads TGTGCCAGCAGTTTCGGGCAGGGCTATGGCTACACCTTC. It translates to CASSFGQGYGYTF.